These 17 T cell receptor beta chains were sequenced from one sample in a study of blood T cell repertoires in COVID-19. Here immunoSEQ multiplex PCR was the method, and the copy in TCRdb shows in-frame clones only, minus some. The table records hundreds of thousands of clones, around 90% of them present only once. Sequenced material: PBMCs or T cells enriched from blood (not recorded which). All receptors derive from a woman between 40 and 55 years old with acute COVID-19.

Notes on this clone: Within the sample, other DNA sequences also encode this same CDR3. The rearrangement joins TRBV7-9 to TRBJ1-4; TRBD1 is a possible D gene (6 bases). CDR3 length: 14 amino acids. The germline V gene encodes CDR1 SEHNR and CDR2 FQNEAQ (reference sequence). V was trimmed by 5 bases and J by 4 bases, leaving 11 bases between them. In DNA, the CDR3 is TGTGCCAGCAGCGAGGGACAAGATAATGAAAAACTGTTTTTT. This translates into CASSEGQDNEKLFF.

V usage is TRBV5-5 and J usage is TRBJ2-7; 7 positions agree with TRBD1. In germline, CDR1 is SGHKS, CDR2 YYEKEE (reference sequence). The length of the CDR3 is 15 residues. V was clipped by 0 bases and J by 3 bases; unmatched bases: 6. The CDR3 here is CASSLGGGVGYEQYF. CDR3 coding DNA: TGTGCCAGCAGCTTGGGAGGGGGCGTAGGCTACGAGCAGTACTTC.

The chain joins TRBV29-1 to TRBJ2-5, with TRBD2 matching over 12 bases. In germline, CDR1 is SQVTM, CDR2 ANQGSEA. Unmatched junction bases numbered 3, after V lost 5 bases and J lost 2 bases. CDR3 length: 14 amino acids. The CDR3 DNA reads TGCAGCGTTATCCTAGCGGGGGGGCAAGAGACCCAGTACTTC. Translating gives CSVILAGGQETQYF.

The rearrangement uses TRBV7-8 and TRBJ1-1, with 8 bases identical to TRBD1. The junction had 13 bases not matched to a gene; V was cut back by 4 bases and J by 0 bases. Germline CDR1 and CDR2: SGHVS and FQNEAQ. The CDR3 sequence is 18 residues long. Here the CDR3 DNA reads TGTGCCAGCAGCTATCGGACAGGGTTTAAGGTTTTGAACACTGAAGCTTTCTTT. It is translated as CASSYRTGFKVLNTEAFF.

The rearrangement uses TRBV10-1 and TRBJ2-7; TRBD1 matches at 7 bases. The CDR3 sequence is 14 residues long. J lost 5 bases, V lost 0 bases, and 4 bases had no gene match. Germline V gives CDR1 WNHNN, CDR2 SYGVQD (reference sequence). The CDR3 DNA reads as TGCGCCAGCAGTGAGTCGGCAGGGGGAAACGAGCAGTACTTC. Residues: CASSESAGGNEQYF.

This clone has just one count. The chain employs TRBV19 and TRBJ2-2; 7 bases fit TRBD1. There are 14 residues in the CDR3. Per germline, CDR1 LNHDA and CDR2 SQIVND (reference sequence). After removal of 9 bases from V and 3 bases from J, the junction contained 7 bases not matched to a gene. CDR3 residues: CASQDRVHTGELFF. For the CDR3, the DNA is TGTGCCAGCCAAGACAGGGTTCACACCGGGGAGCTGTTTTTT.

V gene TRBV29-1 combines with J gene TRBJ2-1, with 7 bases aligning to TRBD2. Germline trimming cut 7 bases from V and 0 bases from J; bases unmatched to any gene: 24. The CDR3 extends over 20 amino acids. Germline loops: CDR1 SQVTM, CDR2 ANQGSEA. The CDR3 DNA follows: TGCAGCGGACGCGCCCCGACTAGCCCTTACGAATGGAGCTCCTACAATGAGCAGTTCTTC. Translating gives CSGRAPTSPYEWSSYNEQFF.

This chain uses TRBV25-1 with TRBJ2-3; 10 bases agree with TRBD1. Germline V gene sequence: CDR1 MGHDK, CDR2 SYGVNS. The CDR3 has 18 residues. V was clipped by 1 base and J by 6 bases; unmatched bases: 13. The CDR3 sequence: CASSEFWEGDRGMDTQYF. For the CDR3, the DNA is TGTGCCAGCAGTGAATTCTGGGAGGGGGACAGGGGAATGGATACGCAGTATTTT.

This clone has only one observation. The genes are TRBV12-5 and TRBJ2-7; 7 bases are a match to TRBD2. The trim removed 5 bases at V and 2 bases at J, leaving 6 bases unmatched. The CDR3 length is 14 residues. The V gene's germline CDR1 is LGHNT and CDR2 FRNRAP. The CDR3 loop is CASGLLGGAYEQYF. Written as DNA, the CDR3 is TGTGCTAGTGGTCTCCTTGGGGGGGCCTACGAGCAGTACTTC.

The CDR3 DNA follows: TGTGCCAGCAGCGTCTCCGCGGAGCGGCTTAGTTTCGGTACGCAGTATTTT. Protein: CASSVSAERLSFGTQYF. The chain is built from TRBV9 and TRBJ2-3; possible D gene TRBD2, 5 bases. With 2 bases removed from V and 8 bases from J, the gap between germline ends came to 24 bases. This CDR3 contains 17 residues. Germline-derived CDR1 and CDR2 are SGDLS and YYNGEE.

This chain connects TRBV7-9 to TRBJ2-1, with 9 bases lining up with TRBD2. The ends lost 1 base at V and 5 bases at J; junction bases unmatched: 6. Germline V gene data show CDR1 as SEHNR and CDR2 as FQNEAQ (reference sequence). CDR3 length: 16 amino acids. DNA for the CDR3: TGTGCCAGCAGCTTAGTCTGGCGGGGGGGAAACAATGAGCAGTTCTTC. It encodes CASSLVWRGGNNEQFF. Combining the CDR3 with reference TRBV7-9 and TRBJ2-1 gives the whole variable domain DTGVSQNPRHKITKRGQNVTFRCDPISEHNRLYWYRQTLGQGPEFLTYFQNEAQLEKSRLLSDRFSAERPKGSFSTLEIQRTEQGDSAMYLCASSLVWRGGNNEQFFGPGTRLTVL.

V usage is TRBV5-6 and J usage is TRBJ2-4, with 8 bases aligning to TRBD1. Germline V lookup: CDR1 SGHDT, CDR2 YYEEEE. V lost 1 base to trimming and J lost 7 bases; unmatched junction nucleotides: 4. There are 14 residues in the CDR3. The CDR3 DNA is TGTGCCAGCAGCTTGTTGGACAGGGCGAACATTCAGTACTTC. Protein sequence: CASSLLDRANIQYF. The complete variable domain, with remaining parts taken from reference TRBV5-6 and TRBJ2-4, reads DAGVTQSPTHLIKTRGQQVTLRCSPKSGHDTVSWYQQALGQGPQFIFQYYEEEERQRGNFPDRFSGHQFPNYSSELNVNALLLGDSALYLCASSLLDRANIQYFGAGTRLSVL.

Concerning this clone: The sample contains more than one DNA sequence encoding this CDR3. The V call is TRBV15, the J call TRBJ2-1, with 12 bases identical to TRBD2. Losses at the gene ends were 5 bases for V and 8 bases for J; bases not matched to a gene: 1. The CDR3 extends over 13 amino acids. In germline, CDR1 is LNHNV, CDR2 YYDKDF (reference sequence). CDR3 coding DNA: TGTGCCACCAGCCGGACTAGCGGGGATGAGCAGTTCTTC. This sequence encodes CATSRTSGDEQFF. The entire variable domain, with the rest obtained from reference TRBV15 and TRBJ2-1, is as follows: DAMVIQNPRYQVTQFGKPVTLSCSQTLNHNVMYWYQQKSSQAPKLLFHYYDKDFNNEADTPDNFQSRRPNTSFCFLDIRSPGLGDTAMYLCATSRTSGDEQFFGPGTRLTVL.

This chain joins TRBV2 and TRBJ1-6, with TRBD1 matching over 11 bases. The CDR3 contains 16 residues. Germline CDR1 is SNHLY and CDR2 is FYNNEI. The trim removed 4 bases at V and 9 bases at J, leaving 8 bases unmatched. Written as DNA, the CDR3 is TGTGCCAGCAGTGGAAGGACAGGGGGCTTTTCTTCACCCCTCCACTTT. Encoded protein: CASSGRTGGFSSPLHF.

The chain is built from TRBV27 and TRBJ1-2; no reliable D call. Germline CDR1 MNHEY, CDR2 SMNVEV (reference sequence). The CDR3 loop spans 12 amino acids. V was pared by 8 bases and J by 4 bases, with 11 bases between. This CDR3 is CASGWSGYGYTF. In nucleotides, the CDR3 is TGTGCCAGCGGGTGGTCGGGCTATGGCTACACCTTC.

This clone came up a few times. CDR3 coding DNA: TGTGCCATCAGCCTAGGCTCCTACAATGAGCAGTTCTTC. Its translation: CAISLGSYNEQFF. The chain is built from TRBV10-3 and TRBJ2-1; D not certain. V gave up 6 bases and J gave up 0 bases, with 6 bases separating them. The germline V gene encodes CDR1 ENHRY and CDR2 SYGVKD. This CDR3 spans 13 amino acids.

The chain is built from TRBV30 and TRBJ1-2; D is possibly TRBD1 (5 bases). CDR3 length: 15 residues. The V end was cut by 0 bases, the J end by 2 bases, with 13 bases between. Germline V gene sequence: CDR1 GTSNPN, CDR2 SVGIG (reference sequence). CDR3 amino acids: CAWSVPGHSNYGYTF. The CDR3 DNA sequence: TGTGCCTGGAGTGTACCAGGACACTCAAACTATGGCTACACCTTC. Based on the CDR3 plus reference TRBV30 and TRBJ1-2, the full variable domain is SQTIHQWPATLVQPVGSPLSLECTVEGTSNPNLYWYRQAAGRGLQLLFYSVGIGQISSEVPQNLSASRPQDRQFILSSKKLLLSDSGFYLCAWSVPGHSNYGYTFGSGTRLTVV.